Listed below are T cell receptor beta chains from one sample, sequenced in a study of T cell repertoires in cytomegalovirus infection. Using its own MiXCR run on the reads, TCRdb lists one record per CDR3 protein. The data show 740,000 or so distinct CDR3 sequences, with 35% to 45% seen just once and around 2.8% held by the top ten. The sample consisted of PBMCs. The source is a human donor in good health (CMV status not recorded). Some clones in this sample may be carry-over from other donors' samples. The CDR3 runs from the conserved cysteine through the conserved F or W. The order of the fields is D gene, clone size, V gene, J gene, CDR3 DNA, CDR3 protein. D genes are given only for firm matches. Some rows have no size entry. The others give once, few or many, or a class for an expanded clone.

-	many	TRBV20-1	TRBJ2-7	TGCAGTGCCAGCCGGTTGACAGCCTCCTACGAGCAGTACTTC	CSASRLTASYEQYF
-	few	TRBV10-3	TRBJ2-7	TGTGCCATCAGTGAAGCCGACAGATACTCCTACGAGCAGTACTTC	CAISEADRYSYEQYF
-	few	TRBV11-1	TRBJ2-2	TGTGCCAGCAGCTTAGCGCTTTGGCAGGGAGCGAACACCGGGGAGCTGTTTTTT	CASSLALWQGANTGELFF
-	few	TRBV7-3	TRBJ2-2	TGTGCCAGCAGCCCGGACGGAAATCGGAACACCGGGGAGCTGTTTTTT	CASSPDGNRNTGELFF
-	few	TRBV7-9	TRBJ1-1	TGTGCCAGCAGCCTTGGGGCCCAGAACACTGAAGCTTTCTTT	CASSLGAQNTEAFF
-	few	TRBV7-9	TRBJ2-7	TGTGCCAGCAGCGTATTCACCGGGACCCTACCCTCTCTCGAGCAGTACTTC	CASSVFTGTLPSLEQYF
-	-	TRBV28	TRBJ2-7	TGTGCCAGCAGTTTACTCGGCTTCGGGCAGTACTTC	CASSLLGFGQYF
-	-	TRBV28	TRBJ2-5	TGTGCCAGCAGTCCATATGGACCTCAAGAGACCCAGTACTTC	CASSPYGPQETQYF
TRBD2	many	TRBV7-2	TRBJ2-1	TGTGCCAGCAGCTTCCCTACCGGACTAGCGGACAATGAGCAGTTCTTC	CASSFPTGLADNEQFF
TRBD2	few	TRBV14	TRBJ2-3	TGTGCCAGCAGCCAACGCACGACTAGCGGGAGGGTAGGAGATACGCAGTATTTT	CASSQRTTSGRVGDTQYF
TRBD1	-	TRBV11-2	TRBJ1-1	TGTGCCAGCAGCTTAGGCCCCAGGGGGATGAACACTGAAGCTTTCTTT	CASSLGPRGMNTEAFF
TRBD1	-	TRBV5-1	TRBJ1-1	TGCGCCAGCAGCAATAGGACAGGGGGCATAGGCACTGAAGCTTTCTTT	CASSNRTGGIGTEAFF
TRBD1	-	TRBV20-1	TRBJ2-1	TGCAGTGCTCTCTGGGACAGGGGGATGGGTGAGCAGTTCTTC	CSALWDRGMGEQFF
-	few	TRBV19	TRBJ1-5	TGTGCCAGTAGTATAGCCCGGGGGAAGAGGCAGCCCCAGCATTTT	CASSIARGKRQPQHF